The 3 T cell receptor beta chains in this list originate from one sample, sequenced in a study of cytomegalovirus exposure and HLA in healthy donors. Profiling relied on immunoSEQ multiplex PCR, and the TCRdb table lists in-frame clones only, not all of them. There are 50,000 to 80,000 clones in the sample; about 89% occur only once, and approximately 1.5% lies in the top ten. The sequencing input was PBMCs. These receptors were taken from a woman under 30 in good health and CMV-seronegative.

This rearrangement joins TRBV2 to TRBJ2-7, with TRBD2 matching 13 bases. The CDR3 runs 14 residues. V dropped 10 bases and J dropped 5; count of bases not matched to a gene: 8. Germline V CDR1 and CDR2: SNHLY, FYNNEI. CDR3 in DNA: TGTGCCAAAGGACTAGCGGGAGCGTTAAACGAGCAGTACTTC. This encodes CAKGLAGALNEQYF.

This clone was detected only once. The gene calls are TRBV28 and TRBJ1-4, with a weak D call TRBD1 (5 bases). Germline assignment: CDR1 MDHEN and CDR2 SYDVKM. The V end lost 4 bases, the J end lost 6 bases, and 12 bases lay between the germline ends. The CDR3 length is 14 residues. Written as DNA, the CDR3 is TGTGCCAGCAGTTCAGGGTCAGAGGATGAAAAACTGTTTTTT. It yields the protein CASSSGSEDEKLFF.

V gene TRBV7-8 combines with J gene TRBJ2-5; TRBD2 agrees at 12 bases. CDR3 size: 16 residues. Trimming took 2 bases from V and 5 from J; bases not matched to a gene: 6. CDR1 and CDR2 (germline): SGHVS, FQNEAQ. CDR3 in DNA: TGTGCCAGCAGCTTAACTCTAGCGGGAGGGCGTGAGACCCAGTACTTC. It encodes CASSLTLAGGRETQYF.